Below, 24 T cell receptor beta chains from the same sample are listed, as sequenced in a study of graft-versus-host responses after intestinal transplantation. Method: immunoSEQ multiplex PCR; TCRdb's copy keeps in-frame clones and lacks some. This repertoire shows 3,500 to 5,000 clones, 65% to 90% found once; its top ten account for 4% to 5.5%. Processing released intraepithelial and lamina propria lymphocytes from the graft tissue. The sample consisted of ileum tissue, taken 650 to 670 days after intestinal transplant. Receptors were obtained from a human patient who received an intestinal transplant, so some T cells may come from the graft donor.

This clone was counted only a few times. The V gene is TRBV5-1, the J gene TRBJ2-5, with 9 positions matching TRBD2. The assigned J gene may be wrong: the sequence end matches TRBJ2-7 better. The germline V gene encodes CDR1 SGHRS and CDR2 YFSETQ. This CDR3 region has 13 residues. In nucleotides, the CDR3 is TGCGCCAGCAGGATGGCGGGGGGGTACGAGCAGTACTTC. This codes for CASRMAGGYEQYF.

This chain links TRBV15 with TRBJ2-3; the match to TRBD2 covers 8 bases. The CDR3 runs 18 residues. Trimming cost V 1 base and J 2 bases; bases outside gene matches: 11. The germline CDR1 and CDR2 sequences are LNHNV and YYDKDF (reference sequence). The CDR3 sequence is CATSRVGVAGFSTDTQYF. The CDR3 nucleotides read TGTGCCACCAGCAGAGTTGGGGTAGCGGGATTTTCCACAGATACGCAGTATTTT.

This chain joins TRBV5-6 and TRBJ2-7, with unresolved D. The V end was cut by 2 bases, the J end by 3 bases, with 9 bases between. The germline gives CDR1 SGHDT, CDR2 YYEEEE. The CDR3 is made up of 13 amino acids. CDR3 coding DNA: TGTGCCAGCAGCTTAGAAGGGAACTACGAGCAGTACTTC. This translates into CASSLEGNYEQYF.

V gene TRBV5-1 combines with J gene TRBJ2-3; no definite D call. Between the trimmed V and J ends, which lost 4 bases and 3 bases, there was a span of 12 bases. The CDR3 contains 14 residues. Germline lookup yields CDR1 SGHRS and CDR2 YFSETQ. CDR3 nucleotide sequence: TGCGCCAGCAGCGCTGCCGTAAGAACAGATACGCAGTATTTT. Protein product: CASSAAVRTDTQYF.

This clone showed up just once. V gene TRBV5-6 combines with J gene TRBJ1-1, with D tentatively TRBD1 (5 bases). V dropped 0 bases and J dropped 6 bases, with 21 bases sitting between them. This CDR3 contains 17 residues. Germline CDR1 is SGHDT and CDR2 is YYEEEE. The CDR3 DNA sequence: TGTGCCAGCAGCTTGGTAAAGTTGAGGGGCGCGGGGGCTGAAGCTTTCTTT. It encodes CASSLVKLRGAGAEAFF.

This sequence joins TRBV6-6 and TRBJ1-5; the match to TRBD1 covers 8 bases. The CDR3 is 16 residues long. The V and J ends lost 6 bases and 3 bases, in that order; junction bases with no gene match: 10. Germline loops: CDR1 MNHNY, CDR2 SVGAGI (reference sequence). The CDR3 coding sequence is TGTGCCAGCAGAATATCCGGGACAGGATTCAATCAGCCCCAGCATTTT. This codes for CASRISGTGFNQPQHF.

The rearrangement uses TRBV7-2 and TRBJ2-2, with TRBD2 identical over 10 bases. V dropped 4 bases and J dropped 6; count of bases not matched to a gene: 8. CDR1 and CDR2 from the germline V gene are SGHTA and FQGNSA. This CDR3 is built from 16 residues. The CDR3: CASSSLAGGPAGELFF. In DNA, the CDR3 is TGTGCCAGCAGCTCCTTAGCGGGGGGTCCCGCCGGGGAGCTGTTTTTT.

This chain connects TRBV7-6 to TRBJ1-6; TRBD1 might be the D (5 bases). This CDR3 region has 15 residues. Germline CDR1 and CDR2: SGHVS and FNYEAQ. The V end lost 1 base, the J end lost 11 bases, and 15 bases lay between the germline ends. CDR3 sequence (DNA): TGTGCCAGCAGCTTAGACAGGTCCGGGGGAGCACCCCTCCACTTT. Protein product: CASSLDRSGGAPLHF.

The chain is built from TRBV11-3 and TRBJ2-7; no clear D gene. This CDR3 contains 11 residues. The V gene lost 4 bases and the J gene lost 3 bases, with 4 bases spanning the gap. From germline, CDR1 is SGHNT and CDR2 YENEEA. For the CDR3, the DNA is TGTGCCAGCAGCTCCCACTACGAGCAGTACTTC. Encoded protein: CASSSHYEQYF.

The CDR3 DNA is TGTGCCAGCAGCTTAGGTGTGGCCTACGAGCAGTACTTC. Translation: CASSLGVAYEQYF. The chain has TRBV7-3 and TRBJ2-7; D gene uncertain. CDR1 and CDR2 from the germline V gene are SGHTA and FQGTGA. Trimming stripped 2 bases from V and 2 bases from J, with 7 bases between. This CDR3 is built from 13 residues.

The chain couples TRBV28 to TRBJ2-7, with D uncertain. This CDR3 spans 13 amino acids. V was cut by 3 bases and J by 5 bases, with 11 bases left in between. In germline, CDR1 is MDHEN, CDR2 SYDVKM. This CDR3 is CASSLDLRDEQYF. The CDR3 DNA sequence: TGTGCCAGCAGTTTGGACCTAAGAGACGAGCAGTACTTC.

The count of this clone is one. One end of the junction is discordant with germline, which a read error may explain. The chain combines TRBV11-3 with TRBJ2-1; 11 nucleotides agree with TRBD1. The germline gives CDR1 SGHNT, CDR2 YENEEA. The CDR3 runs to 16 residues. In nucleotides, the CDR3 is TGTGCCAGCAGCTTCACCACCGGGACAGGGGGTTATGAGCAGCTCTTC. This gives the protein CASSFTTGTGGYEQLF.

This clone was seen only a few times. This chain uses TRBV7-2 with TRBJ2-1, with 11 bases aligning to TRBD2. Trimming cost V 4 bases and J 12 bases; bases outside gene matches: 8. The CDR3 sequence is 14 residues long. Germline values: CDR1 SGHTA, CDR2 FQGNSA. CDR3 sequence: CASSYWLAGGTQFF. DNA of the CDR3: TGTGCCAGCAGCTACTGGCTAGCGGGGGGTACGCAGTTCTTC. Full variable domain (outside the CDR3, taken from reference TRBV7-2 and TRBJ2-1): GAGVSQSPSNKVTEKGKDVELRCDPISGHTALYWYRQSLGQGLEFLIYFQGNSAPDKSGLPSDRFSAERTGGSVSTLTIQRTQQEDSAVYLCASSYWLAGGTQFFGPGTRLTVL.

V is TRBV10-1 and J is TRBJ1-1; the D gene is possibly TRBD1 (5 bases). The V end was cut by 3 bases, the J end by 4 bases, with 9 bases between. Germline-derived CDR1 and CDR2 are WNHNN and SYGVQD (reference sequence). The CDR3 loop spans 13 amino acids. This chain's CDR3 is CASSDRELTEAFF. For the CDR3, the DNA is TGCGCCAGCAGTGACAGGGAACTCACTGAAGCTTTCTTT.

CDR3 sequence (DNA): TGTGCCAGCAGCTTGAGAGGAGATGGCTACACCTTC. Its translation is CASSLRGDGYTF. The chain joins TRBV5-4 to TRBJ1-2; D is ambiguous. There are 12 residues in the CDR3. V was shortened by 1 base and J by 6 bases, with 7 bases between the two germline ends. Germline loops: CDR1 SGHNT, CDR2 YYREEE (reference sequence).

The chain carries TRBV7-6 and TRBJ2-2; D is uncertain. Trimming stripped 8 bases from V and 5 bases from J, with 9 bases between. The V gene's germline CDR1 is SGHVS and CDR2 FNYEAQ. This CDR3 is built from 12 residues. CDR3 in DNA: TGTGCCAGCTGCCCAGAAACCGGGGAGCTGTTTTTT. This codes for CASCPETGELFF.

V usage is TRBV2 and J usage is TRBJ2-7, with 7 bases matching TRBD1. The V and J ends lost 10 bases and 1 base, in that order; junction bases with no gene match: 4. CDR1 and CDR2 from the germline V gene are SNHLY and FYNNEI. The CDR3 length is 12 residues. The CDR3 DNA reads TGTGCCAAAGGGACAGCTTCCTACGAGCAGTACTTC. Translation: CAKGTASYEQYF.

This sequence joins TRBV5-1 and TRBJ2-1, with a weak D call TRBD1 (5 bases). The CDR3 loop spans 15 amino acids. Deletions cut 2 bases from V and 0 bases from J, with 9 bases between. The germline V gene encodes CDR1 SGHRS and CDR2 YFSETQ. The CDR3: CASSLRQLSYNEQFF. Written as DNA, the CDR3 is TGCGCCAGCAGCTTACGACAGCTCTCCTACAATGAGCAGTTCTTC. The full variable domain, its missing parts supplied by reference TRBV5-1 and TRBJ2-1, is KAGVTQTPRYLIKTRGQQVTLSCSPISGHRSVSWYQQTPGQGLQFLFEYFSETQRNKGNFPGRFSGRQFSNSRSEMNVSTLELGDSALYLCASSLRQLSYNEQFFGPGTRLTVL.

This clone was counted only a few times. The rearrangement joins TRBV7-3 to TRBJ2-1; possible D gene TRBD2, 5 bases. CDR1 SGHTA and CDR2 FQGTGA come from the germline V gene. V lost 2 bases to trimming and J lost 9 bases, with 5 bases between them. The CDR3 contains 11 residues. The CDR3: CASSLGSEQFF. The CDR3 DNA is TGTGCCAGCAGCTTAGGGAGTGAGCAGTTCTTC.

J is TRBJ2-7 and V is TRBV18; D is ambiguous. Per the germline V gene, CDR1 is KGHSH and CDR2 is LQKENI. This CDR3 has 17 amino acids. Trimming took 3 bases from V and 3 from J, leaving 21 bases between them. The CDR3 region has the DNA TGTGCCAGCTCACCCACACCAGCAGGCCGCCTTATCTACGAGCAGTACTTC. It yields the protein CASSPTPAGRLIYEQYF.

This chain links TRBV11-3 with TRBJ2-7; no clear D gene. Germline V gene lookup returns CDR1 SGHNT and CDR2 YENEEA. V lost 5 bases and J 2 bases, leaving 10 bases between the germline ends. This CDR3 has 13 residues. CDR3 nucleotide sequence: TGTGCCAGCAGCCCGTTCGGAGCCTACGAGCAGTACTTC. Translating it yields CASSPFGAYEQYF. The variable domain in full, with the rest retrieved from reference TRBV11-3 and TRBJ2-7, is EAGVVQSPRYKIIEKKQPVAFWCNPISGHNTLYWYLQNLGQGPELLIRYENEEAVDDSQLPKDRFSAERLKGVDSTLKIQPAELGDSAVYLCASSPFGAYEQYFGPGTRLTVT.

This clone was detected a few times. The chain employs TRBV6-1 and TRBJ1-2; 7 bases fit TRBD1. Germline V CDR1 and CDR2: MNHNS, SASEGT. CDR3 size: 14 residues. V shed 1 base and J 6 bases; nucleotides not matched to a gene: 5. CDR3 amino acids: CASSEVRGRDGYTF. In DNA, the CDR3 is TGTGCCAGCAGTGAAGTTAGGGGGCGGGATGGCTACACCTTC.

This CDR3 is CASSYSQSSTDTQYF. The CDR3 nucleotides are TGTGCCAGCAGTTACTCTCAGAGTAGCACAGATACGCAGTATTTT. V usage is TRBV6-5 and J usage is TRBJ2-3; D uncertain. V gave up 0 bases and J gave up 0 bases, with 7 bases separating them. Germline V gene lookup returns CDR1 MNHEY and CDR2 SVGAGI. The CDR3 has 15 residues.

This clone was counted a few times. The chain couples TRBV10-3 to TRBJ2-7; D is unclear. Trimming shortened V by 2 bases and J by 3 bases, and 11 bases separated the two germline ends. The CDR3 is 14 residues long. Per germline, CDR1 ENHRY and CDR2 SYGVKD. CDR3 loop: CAISEGRLHYEQYF. The CDR3 nucleotides are TGTGCCATCAGTGAGGGCAGATTACACTACGAGCAGTACTTC.